This TCR beta chain was profiled in a study of blood T cell repertoires in COVID-19. Study-level background: Whether acute or convalescent, the COVID-19 samples came from the United States, Italy and Spain.

This CDR3 contains 16 residues. CDR1 LNHNV and CDR2 YYDKDF come from the germline V gene (reference sequence). V was pared by 0 bases and J by 8 bases, with 16 bases between. Seattle patient enrollment occurred during active infection, with longitudinal follow-up thereafter. In the original processing: Amplification of reference gene primers provided the estimated nucleated cell counts. Here immunoSEQ multiplex PCR was the method, and the copy in TCRdb shows in-frame clones only, minus some. V and J calls and clone size are copied from that table; D and trimming were computed from the DNA. The table lists about 250,000 clones, about 93% of them singletons.

The chain has TRBV15 and TRBJ1-4; tentatively, D is TRBD1 (6 bases). The sequencing input was peripheral blood. The sequence derives from a man aged 30 to 39 with COVID-19, enrolled during active disease. The chain's CDR3 is CATSRDSAGAGEKLFF. CDR3 nucleotides: TGTGCCACCAGCAGAGATTCGGCGGGGGCGGGAGAAAAACTGTTTTTT.